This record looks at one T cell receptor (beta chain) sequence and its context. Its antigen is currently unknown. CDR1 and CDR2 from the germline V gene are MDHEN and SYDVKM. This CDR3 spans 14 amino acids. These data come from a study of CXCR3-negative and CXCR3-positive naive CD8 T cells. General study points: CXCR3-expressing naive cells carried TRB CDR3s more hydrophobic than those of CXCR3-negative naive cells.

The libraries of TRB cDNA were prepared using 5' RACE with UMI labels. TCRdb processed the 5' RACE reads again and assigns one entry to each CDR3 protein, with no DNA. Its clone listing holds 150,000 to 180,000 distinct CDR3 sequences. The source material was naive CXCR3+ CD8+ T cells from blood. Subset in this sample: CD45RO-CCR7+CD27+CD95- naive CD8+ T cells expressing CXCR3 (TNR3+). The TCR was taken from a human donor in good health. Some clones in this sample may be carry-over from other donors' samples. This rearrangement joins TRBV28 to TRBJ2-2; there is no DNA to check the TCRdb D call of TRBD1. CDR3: CASSLRGTAGELFF.